Sequencing of this TCR beta chain was carried out in a study of T cells after yellow fever vaccination. Study outcomes and limitations: Re-detected after boosting: most primary clones, 96% of CD4 and 88% of CD8. The CD4 and CD8 compartments had a small share of their clonotypes in common.

TCRdb processed the 5' RACE reads anew with MiXCR; each CDR3 protein has one entry. The sample has 50,000 to 60,000 distinct CDR3 sequences, less than 8.5% seen once. This clonotype was seen many times. The CDR3 is made up of 12 amino acids. Germline V gives CDR1 KGHDR, CDR2 SFDVKD. Between the trimmed V and J ends, which lost 7 bases and 8 bases, there was a span of 11 bases. This clonotype was sampled from a man in his late teens or twenties who received the YFV17D yellow fever vaccine. The V gene is TRBV24-1, the J gene TRBJ2-1; no clear D gene. Sequenced material: CD8+ T cells not binding an NS4B(214-222) dextramer, sorted from PBMCs, taken about 41 days after the first yellow fever vaccination. This CDR3 reads CATRDRSDEQFF. As DNA, the CDR3 is TGTGCCACCAGGGACCGGAGCGATGAGCAGTTCTTC.